This TCR beta chain comes out of a study of cytomegalovirus exposure and HLA in healthy donors. This CDR3 is 14 amino acids long. CDR1 and CDR2 from the germline V gene are GTSNPN and SVGIG (reference sequence). V lost 3 bases to trimming and J lost 4 bases; unmatched junction nucleotides: 6. The PCR contained 60 Vbeta and 13 Jbeta primers. Using immunoSEQ multiplex PCR, the repertoire was profiled, and TCRdb retains in-frame clones only, with some absent. The repertoire table contains just over 150,000 clones. The clonotype originates from a man under 40 in good health and CMV-seronegative. The sample taken for sequencing was PBMCs. The chain joins TRBV30 to TRBJ2-1; 7 bases fit TRBD1. The CDR3 nucleotides read TGTGCCTGGAGAAAACGGACAGGATACAATGAGCAGTTCTTC. This sequence encodes CAWRKRTGYNEQFF. The whole variable domain, filled in from reference TRBV30 and TRBJ2-1, reads SQTIHQWPATLVQPVGSPLSLECTVEGTSNPNLYWYRQAAGRGLQLLFYSVGIGQISSEVPQNLSASRPQDRQFILSSKKLLLSDSGFYLCAWRKRTGYNEQFFGPGTRLTVL.